This T cell receptor beta chain was identified during a study of shared clonotypes between healthy human individuals. Overall study results and limits: The represented genetic and exposure-history diversity was limited by the small number of donors.

Notes on this clone: Its cognate antigen is unknown.

Germline CDR1 is LNHNV and CDR2 is YYDKDF (reference sequence). V lost 0 bases, J lost 2 bases, and 7 bases stayed unmatched. The length of the CDR3 is 17 residues. Donors, without exception, were Caucasian adults residing in Nashville, Tennessee. The assay was run at deep level. Original methodology: Filtering differed, since immunoSEQ gave only junction sequences and no quality scores. Produced via immunoSEQ multiplex PCR; TCRdb's table is partial and in-frame only. V and J calls and clone size are as listed in that table; D and trimming were resolved from the DNA. The sample has around 500,000 clones, over 75% seen once.

The TCR sequence derives from a woman between 40 and 50 years old in good health. Some clones in this sample may be carry-over from other donors' samples. The specimen was PBMCs. V gene TRBV15 combines with J gene TRBJ2-5, with 9 positions matching TRBD1. The CDR3 is CATSRDLGTGRQETQYF. CDR3 nucleotide sequence: TGTGCCACCAGCAGAGATTTGGGGACAGGGCGACAAGAGACCCAGTACTTC.